This TCR beta chain came from a study of early T cells in non-severe SARS-CoV-2 infection. The CDR3 totals 16 residues. The junction had 9 bases not matched to a gene; V was cut back by 3 bases and J by 4 bases. Germline assignment: CDR1 DFQATT and CDR2 SNEGSKA (reference sequence). Individual cDNA molecules received unique molecular identifiers. A single record per CDR3 protein comes from TCRdb applying MiXCR to the 5' RACE reads. This sample has 37,000 or so distinct CDR3 sequences, with approximately 5% found just once. This clonotype has a count of ten or more. This sequence was found in an adult who was a healthcare worker with PCR-confirmed SARS-CoV-2 infection or an uninfected control (not recorded which). V and J are TRBV20-1 and TRBJ2-1; 10 bases fit TRBD2. Sequencing was carried out using whole blood. CDR3 region: CSASRWGTSAYNEQFF. The CDR3 DNA is TGCAGTGCTAGTCGATGGGGGACTAGCGCATACAATGAGCAGTTCTTC.